The 15 T cell receptor beta chains below all came from one sample that was sequenced in a study of persistence of HIV-infected CD4 T cells. The stimulus was lysate of CMV-infected fibroblasts, around 10 ug/mL. CD40L-negative CD69-negative CD45RO-high memory CD4+ T cells were sorted as populations depleted of antigen-responding cells. Their target antigens are unknown. The immunoSEQ assay was version 4, run in survey mode. The table came from immunoSEQ multiplex PCR; TCRdb's copy has only in-frame clones and leaves some out. The data show 30,000 to 45,000 clones, roughly 80% seen once. Source: CD4+ T cells sorted from PBMCs after roughly 18-hour stimulation, taken from a patient who received antiretroviral therapy. The receptors shown here come from an adult man with HIV who was CMV-seropositive.

The chain joins TRBV5-1 to TRBJ2-3; TRBD2 might be the D (5 bases). Germline CDR1 reads SGHRS; CDR2 reads YFSETQ. CDR3 length: 14 amino acids. V was pared by 2 bases and J by 5 bases, with 12 bases between. The CDR3 sequence is CASSLGKAGDTQYF. CDR3 DNA: TGCGCCAGCAGCTTAGGGAAGGCGGGAGATACGCAGTATTTT.

This chain joins TRBV5-4 and TRBJ2-3; D is possibly TRBD1 or TRBD2 (7 bases each). CDR3 length: 18 amino acids. In germline, CDR1 is SGHNT, CDR2 YYREEE (reference sequence). Between the trimmed V and J ends, which lost 4 bases and 0 bases, there was a span of 21 bases. The CDR3 DNA reads TGTGCCAGCAGCCCGGGTTTACGGGGAGGGGGCAGCACAGATACGCAGTATTTT. Its protein product is CASSPGLRGGGSTDTQYF.

The V and J genes are TRBV7-9 and TRBJ1-1; D is possibly TRBD1 (6 bases). The CDR3 contains 13 residues. Per the germline V gene, CDR1 is SEHNR and CDR2 is FQNEAQ (reference sequence). The V gene lost 1 base and the J gene lost 8 bases, with 11 bases spanning the gap. The CDR3: CASSLEGGGEAFF. The CDR3 coding sequence is TGTGCCAGCAGCTTAGAGGGGGGTGGAGAAGCTTTCTTT.

This chain uses TRBV3-1 (or the pseudogene TRBV3-2) with TRBJ2-3; 12 bases fit TRBD2. This CDR3 is 18 amino acids long. The V and J ends lost 2 bases and 3 bases, in that order; junction bases with no gene match: 9. Per the germline V gene, CDR1 is LGHDT and CDR2 is YNNKEL (reference sequence). CDR3 DNA: TGTGCCAGCAGCCAACTCCCCCGGACTAGCGGGGCAACAGATACGCAGTATTTT. This encodes CASSQLPRTSGATDTQYF.

This sequence joins TRBV12-3 or TRBV12-4 and TRBJ2-7, with 10 bases aligning to TRBD2. V lost 7 bases, J lost 7 bases, and 7 bases stayed unmatched. The CDR3 consists of 13 residues. CDR3 residues: CASTSGGSGEQYF. As DNA, the CDR3 is TGTGCCAGCACTAGCGGGGGTTCGGGTGAGCAGTACTTC.

V is TRBV28 and J is TRBJ2-6; 9 positions agree with TRBD1. The CDR3 covers 16 residues. In germline, CDR1 is MDHEN, CDR2 SYDVKM. V was clipped by 5 bases and J by 2 bases; unmatched bases: 4. CDR3 sequence: CASSGQGRAGANVLTF. In DNA form, the CDR3 reads TGTGCCAGCAGTGGACAGGGGCGGGCTGGGGCCAACGTCCTGACTTTC.

This chain joins TRBV10-3 and TRBJ1-1; no firm D call. V shed 2 bases and J shed 6 bases, with 7 bases lying between them. The CDR3 is made up of 12 amino acids. Germline V gene data show CDR1 as ENHRY and CDR2 as SYGVKD. CDR3 sequence: CAISESTAEAFF. CDR3 coding DNA: TGTGCCATCAGTGAGAGCACAGCTGAAGCTTTCTTT.

This chain links TRBV3-1 (or the pseudogene TRBV3-2) with TRBJ2-7; TRBD1 aligns across 7 bases. CDR1 LGHDT and CDR2 YNNKEL come from the germline V gene (reference sequence). Trimming at V came to 0 bases and at J to 6 bases, leaving 14 bases not matched to a gene. The CDR3 runs to 17 residues. The CDR3 sequence: CASSQEKRRQGLIEQYF. CDR3 nucleotide sequence: TGTGCCAGCAGCCAAGAAAAAAGGAGACAGGGTCTGATCGAGCAGTACTTC.

This chain links TRBV30 with TRBJ1-6; 7 nucleotides agree with TRBD1. The CDR3 loop spans 14 amino acids. CDR1 is GTSNPN, CDR2 SVGIG, per germline (reference sequence). Trimming removed 2 bases from V and 3 bases from J; junction bases left unmatched: 1. The CDR3 region has the DNA TGTGCCTGGAGTCGACAGGGCTATAATTCACCCCTCCACTTT. Its translation: CAWSRQGYNSPLHF.

This chain uses TRBV2 with TRBJ2-2; no clear D gene. Trimming took off 6 bases at V and 2 bases at J, with 13 bases between the two ends. This CDR3 spans 15 amino acids. Germline assignment: CDR1 SNHLY and CDR2 FYNNEI. The CDR3: CASSFSPGNTGELFF. The CDR3 nucleotides are TGTGCCAGCAGCTTCTCCCCAGGCAACACCGGGGAGCTGTTTTTT.

The chain carries TRBV9 and TRBJ1-3; 8 bases line up with TRBD1. J was trimmed by 2 bases and V by 3 bases; bases with no gene match: 10. The CDR3 has 17 amino acids. Germline V gives CDR1 SGDLS, CDR2 YYNGEE. This CDR3 reads CASSAGGHRGAGNTIYF. CDR3 bases: TGTGCCAGCAGCGCCGGGGGGCACAGGGGGGCTGGAAACACCATATATTTT.

The V call is TRBV5-8, the J call TRBJ2-3, with 8 bases that match TRBD2. Germline values: CDR1 SGHTS, CDR2 YDEGEE. The CDR3 is made up of 15 amino acids. The J segment lost 2 bases and the V segment lost 0 bases, leaving 2 bases of the junction unmatched. In DNA form, the CDR3 reads TGTGCCAGCAGCTTGGCGGGGGGGCTCACAGATACGCAGTATTTT. Translated, it gives CASSLAGGLTDTQYF.

This rearrangement joins TRBV4-2 to TRBJ1-2; the match to TRBD1 covers 11 bases. V lost 2 bases to trimming and J lost 1 base; unmatched junction nucleotides: 9. This CDR3 is 18 amino acids long. The germline V gene has CDR1 LGHNA and CDR2 YNFKEQ. CDR3: CASSQTGTGGASNYGYTF. CDR3 bases: TGTGCCAGCAGCCAAACCGGGACAGGGGGTGCTAGTAACTATGGCTACACCTTC.

V gene TRBV6-5 combines with J gene TRBJ2-7; 12 nucleotides match TRBD2. J lost 2 bases, V lost 5 bases, and 4 bases had no gene match. Germline assignment: CDR1 MNHEY and CDR2 SVGAGI. This CDR3 has 15 amino acids. CDR3: CASSLLAGGPYEQYF. CDR3 coding DNA: TGTGCCAGCAGTCTACTAGCGGGGGGTCCCTACGAGCAGTACTTC.

The V and J genes are TRBV10-1 and TRBJ1-6; D call uncertain. V lost 8 bases to trimming and J lost 7 bases, with 12 bases between them. The CDR3 length is 13 residues. CDR1 and CDR2 from the germline V gene are WNHNN and SYGVQD (reference sequence). CDR3 sequence: CASDRLGNSPLHF. The CDR3, as DNA: TGCGCCAGCGACCGCTTGGGGAATTCACCCCTCCACTTT.